This T cell receptor (beta chain) comes out of a study of T cell responses to AZD1222 COVID-19 vaccine. Study-level information: Researchers grouped second doses given at about 4 or about 12 weeks into one pool.

On this clone: Its target is not known.

V shed 4 bases and J shed 0 bases, with 7 bases lying between them. From germline, CDR1 is SGHDT and CDR2 YYEEEE. The CDR3 contains 13 residues. Profiled with immunoSEQ multiplex PCR; TCRdb holds only in-frame clones, not every one. The sample records about 100,000 clones, about 86% being singletons. Study-wide findings and caveats: Vaccine-related CD4 TCRs covered spike, predominating at 160-218 and 743-854. Donors were chiefly white British, with a greater number of females, and clonal diversity was perhaps underestimated. In the spike-specific TCR repertoire, nearly half reportedly target unmutated variant regions.

The chain recombines TRBV5-6 with TRBJ1-1; D gene uncertain. This clonotype was obtained from an adult in good health. Specimen: peripheral blood, collected on day 0 of AZD1222 vaccination. The CDR3 bases are TGTGCCAGCAGCGGAACCATGAACACTGAAGCTTTCTTT. It is translated as CASSGTMNTEAFF.